This T cell receptor (beta chain) was identified in a study of shared clonotypes between healthy human individuals. Study-level results: Among the subsets, naive ones generally showed larger estimated richness than memory ones.

TCRdb's table, derived via immunoSEQ multiplex PCR, lists solely in-frame clones and lacks some. The repertoire consists of 2 million to 2.5 million clones, with approximately 96% occurring once and the leading ten covering around 0.13%. Details on this clone: What it binds is unknown.

Germline CDR1 reads MDHEN; CDR2 reads SYDVKM. Trimming cost V 5 bases and J 1 base, with 12 bases left between them. CDR3 length: 15 residues. The TCR was taken from a man between 18 and 29 years old in good health. The specimen sequenced was naive CD4+ T cells sorted from blood. Described subset: CD45RA+ positively selected. The J gene is TRBJ1-3, the V gene TRBV28; no clear D. The CDR3 spells CASSQRGISGNTIYF. CDR3 DNA sequence: TGTGCCAGCAGTCAACGAGGGATTTCTGGAAACACCATATATTTT.